The present entry profiles one T cell receptor beta chain with its context. Deletions cut 2 bases from V and 2 bases from J, with 15 bases between. This CDR3 is built from 15 residues. Looked up from germline, CDR1 is DFQATT and CDR2 is SNEGSKA (reference sequence). With random hexamers, reverse transcription was performed on about 0.5 to 1 ug of RNA. The CDR3 of TCR beta was amplified by immunoSEQ multiplex PCR across 54 Vbeta and 13 Jbeta. TCRdb reprocessed the immunoSEQ multiplex PCR reads via MiXCR and lists one record per CDR3 protein. This sample has some 63,000 distinct CDR3 sequences, with just under 95% found just once. The data derive from a study of CD8 T cells in Susac syndrome.

The sequence was collected from a human donor with multiple sclerosis. Sequencing input: CD8+ T cells from PBMCs. The rearrangement uses TRBV20-1 and TRBJ2-5; D is unclear. The CDR3 here is CSARIPLTLQETQYF. The DNA of the CDR3 is TGCAGTGCTAGAATCCCCTTAACCCTGCAAGAGACCCAGTACTTC.